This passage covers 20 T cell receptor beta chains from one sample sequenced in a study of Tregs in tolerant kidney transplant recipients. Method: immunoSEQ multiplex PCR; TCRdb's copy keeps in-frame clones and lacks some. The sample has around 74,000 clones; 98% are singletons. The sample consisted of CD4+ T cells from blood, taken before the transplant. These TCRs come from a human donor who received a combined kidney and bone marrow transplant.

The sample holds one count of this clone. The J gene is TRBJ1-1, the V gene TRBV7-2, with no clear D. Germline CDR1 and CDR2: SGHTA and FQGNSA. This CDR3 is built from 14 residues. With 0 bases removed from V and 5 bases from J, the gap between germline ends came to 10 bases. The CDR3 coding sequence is TGTGCCAGCAGCTTAGCCGGTCCTGTGACTGAAGCTTTCTTT. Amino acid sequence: CASSLAGPVTEAFF.

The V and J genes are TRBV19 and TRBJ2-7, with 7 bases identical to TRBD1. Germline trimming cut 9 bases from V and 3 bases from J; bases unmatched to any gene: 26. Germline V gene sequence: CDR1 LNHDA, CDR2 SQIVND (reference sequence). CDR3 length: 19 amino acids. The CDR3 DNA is TGTGCCAGACGATTATTGGACAGGTACTTTCTAGATCACCTCTACGAGCAGTACTTC. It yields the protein CARRLLDRYFLDHLYEQYF.

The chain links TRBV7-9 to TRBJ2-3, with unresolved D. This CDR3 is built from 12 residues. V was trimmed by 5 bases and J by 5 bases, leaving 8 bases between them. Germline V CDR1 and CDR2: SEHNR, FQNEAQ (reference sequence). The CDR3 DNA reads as TGTGCCAGCAGCGGTCGCAGAGATACGCAGTATTTT. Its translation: CASSGRRDTQYF.

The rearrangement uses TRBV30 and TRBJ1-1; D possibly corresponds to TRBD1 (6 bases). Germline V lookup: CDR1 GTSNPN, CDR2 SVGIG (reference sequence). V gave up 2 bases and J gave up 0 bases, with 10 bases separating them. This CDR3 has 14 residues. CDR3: CAWSTGTLNTEAFF. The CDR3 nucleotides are TGTGCCTGGAGTACCGGGACATTGAACACTGAAGCTTTCTTT.

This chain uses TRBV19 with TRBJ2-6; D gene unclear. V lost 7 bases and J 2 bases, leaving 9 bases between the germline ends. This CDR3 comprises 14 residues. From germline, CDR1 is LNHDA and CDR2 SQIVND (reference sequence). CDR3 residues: CASNRVPGANVLTF. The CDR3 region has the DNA TGTGCCAGTAATCGGGTCCCTGGGGCCAACGTCCTGACTTTC.

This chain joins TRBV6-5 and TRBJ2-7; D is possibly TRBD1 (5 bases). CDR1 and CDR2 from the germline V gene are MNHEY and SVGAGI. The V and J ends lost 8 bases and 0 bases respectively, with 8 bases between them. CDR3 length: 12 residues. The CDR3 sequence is CASGRDSYEQYF. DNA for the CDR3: TGTGCCAGCGGCAGGGACTCCTACGAGCAGTACTTC.

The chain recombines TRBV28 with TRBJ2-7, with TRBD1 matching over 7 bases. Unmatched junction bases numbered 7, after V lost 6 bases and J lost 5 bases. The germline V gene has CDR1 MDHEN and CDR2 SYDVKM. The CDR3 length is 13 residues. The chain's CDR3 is CASSTTGVDEQYF. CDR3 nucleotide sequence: TGTGCCAGCAGCACTACAGGGGTCGACGAGCAGTACTTC.

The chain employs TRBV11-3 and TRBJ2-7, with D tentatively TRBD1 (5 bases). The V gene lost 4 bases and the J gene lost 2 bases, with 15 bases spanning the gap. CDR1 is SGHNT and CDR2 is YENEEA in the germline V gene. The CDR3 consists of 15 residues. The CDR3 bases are TGTGCCAGCAGCTCCCTCCCGGACACAACCTACGAGCAGTACTTC. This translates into CASSSLPDTTYEQYF.

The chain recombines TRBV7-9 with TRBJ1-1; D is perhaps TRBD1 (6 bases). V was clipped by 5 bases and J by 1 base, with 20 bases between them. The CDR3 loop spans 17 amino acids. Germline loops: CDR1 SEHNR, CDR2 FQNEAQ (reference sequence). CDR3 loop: CASSQPLTGHPNTEAFF. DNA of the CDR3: TGTGCCAGCAGCCAACCCCTGACGGGACACCCGAACACTGAAGCTTTCTTT.

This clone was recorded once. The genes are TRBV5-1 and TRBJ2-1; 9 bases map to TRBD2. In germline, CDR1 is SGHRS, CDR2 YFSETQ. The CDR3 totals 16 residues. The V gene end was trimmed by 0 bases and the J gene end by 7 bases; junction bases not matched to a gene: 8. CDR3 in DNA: TGCGCCAGCAGCTTGGATAGTAGCGGGAGTATGAATGAGCAGTTCTTC. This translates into CASSLDSSGSMNEQFF.

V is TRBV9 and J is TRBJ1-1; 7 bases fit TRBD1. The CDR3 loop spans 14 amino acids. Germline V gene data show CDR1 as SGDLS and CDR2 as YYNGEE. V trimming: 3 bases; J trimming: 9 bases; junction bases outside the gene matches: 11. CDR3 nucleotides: TGTGCCAGCAGCGCCCGGACAGGTCAAACTAAAGCTTTCTTT. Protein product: CASSARTGQTKAFF.

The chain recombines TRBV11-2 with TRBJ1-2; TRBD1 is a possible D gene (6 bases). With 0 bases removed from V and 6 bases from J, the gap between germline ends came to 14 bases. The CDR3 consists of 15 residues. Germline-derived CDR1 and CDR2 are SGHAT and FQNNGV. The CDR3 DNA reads TGTGCCAGCAGCTTAGAAAGGGGGGGCGTCAATGGCTACACCTTC. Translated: CASSLERGGVNGYTF.

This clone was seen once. The CDR3 reads CASSLSGQQETQYF. The CDR3 DNA reads as TGCGCCAGCAGCTTGTCTGGACAGCAAGAGACCCAGTACTTC. The chain links TRBV5-1 to TRBJ2-5; D possibly corresponds to TRBD1 (6 bases). Deletions cut 1 base from V and 2 bases from J, with 9 bases between. CDR1 is SGHRS and CDR2 is YFSETQ in the germline V gene. This CDR3 spans 14 amino acids.

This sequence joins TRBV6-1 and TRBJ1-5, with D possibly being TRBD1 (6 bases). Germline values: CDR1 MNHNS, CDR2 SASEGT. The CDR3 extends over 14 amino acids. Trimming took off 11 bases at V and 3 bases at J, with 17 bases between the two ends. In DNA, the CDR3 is TGTGCCTGTCGAGAGACAGGTGACAATCAGCCCCAGCATTTT. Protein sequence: CACRETGDNQPQHF.

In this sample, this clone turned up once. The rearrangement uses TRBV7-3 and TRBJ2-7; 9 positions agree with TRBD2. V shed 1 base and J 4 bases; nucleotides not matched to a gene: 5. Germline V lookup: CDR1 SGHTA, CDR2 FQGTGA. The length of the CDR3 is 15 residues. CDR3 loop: CASSLMLAGPYEQYF. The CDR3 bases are TGTGCCAGCAGCTTAATGCTAGCGGGGCCGTACGAGCAGTACTTC.

In nucleotides, the CDR3 is TGCGCCAGCAGCCAAGAGGATGGAGGCTATGGCTACACCTTC. This sequence encodes CASSQEDGGYGYTF. The rearrangement links TRBV4-1 to TRBJ1-2; D remains ambiguous. The germline CDR1 and CDR2 sequences are MGHRA and YSYEKL. The CDR3 loop spans 14 amino acids. The V and J ends lost 0 bases and 4 bases respectively, with 9 bases between them.

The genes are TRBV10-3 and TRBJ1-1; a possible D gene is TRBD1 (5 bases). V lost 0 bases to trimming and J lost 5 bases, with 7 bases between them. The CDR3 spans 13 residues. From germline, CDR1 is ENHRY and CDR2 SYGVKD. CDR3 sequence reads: CAISESRGTEAFF. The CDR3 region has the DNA TGTGCCATCAGTGAGTCTCGGGGGACTGAAGCTTTCTTT.

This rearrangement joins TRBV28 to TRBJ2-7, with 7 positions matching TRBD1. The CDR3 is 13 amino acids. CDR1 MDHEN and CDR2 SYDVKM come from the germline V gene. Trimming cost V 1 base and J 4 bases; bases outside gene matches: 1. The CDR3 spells CASSLLGQYEQYF. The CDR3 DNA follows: TGTGCCAGCAGTTTATTGGGACAGTACGAGCAGTACTTC. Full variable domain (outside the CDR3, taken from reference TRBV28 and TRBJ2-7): DVKVTQSSRYLVKRTGEKVFLECVQDMDHENMFWYRQDPGLGLRLIYFSYDVKMKEKGDIPEGYSVSREKKERFSLILESASTNQTSMYLCASSLLGQYEQYFGPGTRLTVT.

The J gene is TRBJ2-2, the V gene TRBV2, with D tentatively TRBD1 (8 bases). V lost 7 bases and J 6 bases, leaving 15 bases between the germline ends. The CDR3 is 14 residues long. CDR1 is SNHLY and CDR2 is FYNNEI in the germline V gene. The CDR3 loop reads CASTRTGRAGELFF. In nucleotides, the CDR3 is TGTGCCAGCACCCGGACAGGGAGGGCCGGGGAGCTGTTTTTT.

CDR3 bases: TGTGCCAGCAGTAATGTCCAAGGAAACACCATATATTTT. Amino acids: CASSNVQGNTIYF. The rearrangement links TRBV2 to TRBJ1-3; no firm D call. Germline values: CDR1 SNHLY, CDR2 FYNNEI. V was pared by 5 bases and J by 4 bases, with 9 bases between. CDR3 length equals 13 residues.